The rows below give T cell receptor beta chains drawn from one sample of a study of blood T cell repertoires in COVID-19. Here immunoSEQ multiplex PCR was the method, and the copy in TCRdb shows in-frame clones only, minus some. The sample holds 400,000 to 500,000 clones, roughly 88% seen once. Sequencing input: PBMCs or T cells enriched from blood (not recorded which). The source is a woman aged 18 to 35 who had been exposed to COVID-19. The CDR3 runs from the conserved cysteine through the conserved F or W. A D gene is named only where the DNA matches it firmly. Clone size is not always given. Where it is, it says once, few, many or a class for expanded clones.

TRBV12-5	NA	NA	TRBJ2-1	TGTGCTAGTGGCATAAGCCTAAACAATGAGCAGTTCTTC	CASGISLNNEQFF
TRBV2	NA	NA	TRBJ2-7	TGTGCCAGCACCCGACAAACGGGGAGCTCCTACGAGCAGTACTTC	CASTRQTGSSYEQYF
TRBV5-5	once	NA	TRBJ2-3	TGTGCCAGCAGCTTGGCCGTAACAGATACGCAGTATTTT	CASSLAVTDTQYF
TRBV6-5	NA	NA	TRBJ2-3	TGTGCCAGCAGTCCGGACACCTTAACGCAGTATTTT	CASSPDTLTQYF
TRBV2	NA	NA	TRBJ2-7	TGTGCCAGCAGTGAGTCCGGCGGAGGGGACTACGAGCAGTACTTC	CASSESGGGDYEQYF
TRBV28	NA	NA	TRBJ1-2	TGTGCCAGCAGTTTTCCGTTGGCGGGGGATAAGGGCTACACCTTC	CASSFPLAGDKGYTF
TRBV7-2	NA	NA	TRBJ1-3	TGTGCCAGCAGCTTAGCGCTGACAGGCGGAAACACCATATATTTT	CASSLALTGGNTIYF
TRBV10-1	once	TRBD2	TRBJ2-7	TGCGCCAGCAGTGAGTCGAAAGGTATTCGATCCACTAGCGGATTTTACGAGCAGTACTTC	CASSESKGIRSTSGFYEQYF
TRBV28	NA	TRBD1	TRBJ2-5	TGTGCCAGCAGTTCCGGGACAGATGGCGGAGAGACCCAGTACTTC	CASSSGTDGGETQYF
TRBV27	NA	NA	TRBJ1-3	TGTGCCAGCAGTTTATTGGCAGGGGCTGGAAACACCATATATTTT	CASSLLAGAGNTIYF
TRBV5-1	NA	TRBD2	TRBJ2-7	TGCGCCAGCAGCTTGGAGGGACTAGCGGGAGACTACGAGCAGTACTTC	CASSLEGLAGDYEQYF
TRBV4-3	NA	TRBD1	TRBJ1-6	TGCGCCAGCAGCCAAGAGAGGCCGAGGACAGGGGGCGCGGGGAATTCACCCCTCCACTTT	CASSQERPRTGGAGNSPLHF
TRBV28	NA	TRBD2	TRBJ2-1	TGTGCCAGCAGTTTAATCCGGGGGGGCCGGAATGAGCAGTTCTTC	CASSLIRGGRNEQFF
TRBV28	NA	NA	TRBJ2-1	TGTGCCAGCAGTTTGGGTTTAGCAGCATCCTACAATGAGCAGTTCTTC	CASSLGLAASYNEQFF
TRBV7-9	many	NA	TRBJ2-2	TGTGCCAGCAGCTTAGATAAACAAGGGGCCCTCGGCGGGGAGCTGTTTTTT	CASSLDKQGALGGELFF
TRBV29-1	NA	TRBD1	TRBJ2-7	TGCAGCGTAGCCCCGGGACAGTCCTACGAGCAGTACTTC	CSVAPGQSYEQYF
TRBV15	few	TRBD1	TRBJ2-7	TGTGCCACCAGCAGGGACGCCGGGACAGAAGTCTACGAGCAGTACTTC	CATSRDAGTEVYEQYF
TRBV16	NA	TRBD1	TRBJ1-2	TGTGCCAGCAGCCCCGGACAGGGTGGTGCCTATGGCTACACCTTC	CASSPGQGGAYGYTF
TRBV21-1	few	NA	TRBJ2-7	TGTGCCAGCAGCAAAGGCAGGGGACAGGGACCCTACGAGCAGTACTTC	CASSKGRGQGPYEQYF
TRBV10-1	NA	TRBD2	TRBJ2-7	TGCGCCAGCAGTCGGACTAGCGGGGATATGCAGTACTTC	CASSRTSGDMQYF
TRBV19	NA	NA	TRBJ1-2	TGTGCCAGTAGTATCTACCTTAACTATGGCTACACCTTC	CASSIYLNYGYTF
TRBV11-1	NA	NA	TRBJ2-7	TGTGCCAGCAGCTTAGGACAGTCCTTAAATTACGAGCAGTACTTC	CASSLGQSLNYEQYF
TRBV7-2	NA	TRBD1	TRBJ1-5	TGTGCCAGCAGACCAACAGGGGGGCCCCAGCATTTT	CASRPTGGPQHF
TRBV25-1	NA	NA	TRBJ1-1	TGTGCCAGCAGGCTGGGCCGAAACACTGAAGCTTTCTTT	CASRLGRNTEAFF
TRBV28	NA	TRBD1	TRBJ1-6	TGTGCCAGCAGTTTACGGACAGGGGGCGCATTGCGGTCACCCCTCCACTTT	CASSLRTGGALRSPLHF
TRBV11-2	NA	NA	TRBJ2-7	TGTGCCAGCAGCCCTCGTTGGCTAGGGGCCTACGAGCAGTACTTC	CASSPRWLGAYEQYF
TRBV3-1/TRBV3-2	NA	NA	TRBJ2-1	TGTGCCGCCAGCGGGCCCCTTACCTACAATGAGCAGTTCTTC	CAASGPLTYNEQFF
TRBV7-7	NA	TRBD2	TRBJ2-5	TGTGCTAGCAGCCAGCATCCGGGACTAGAAGAGACCCAGTACTTC	CASSQHPGLEETQYF
TRBV11-2	NA	TRBD1	TRBJ2-2	TGTGCCAGCAGCTCGGGACAGTGGACCAACACCGGGGAGCTGTTTTTT	CASSSGQWTNTGELFF
TRBV4-1	NA	TRBD2	TRBJ2-7	TGCGCCAGCAGCCAAGGGGAAGGACCCGGACTAGGCTACGAGCAGTACTTC	CASSQGEGPGLGYEQYF
TRBV27	once	NA	TRBJ1-2	TGTGCCAGCAGCTTCGGTGGGGGGGGCGACCTCTATGGCTACACCTTC	CASSFGGGGDLYGYTF
TRBV4-1	NA	NA	TRBJ1-3	TGCGCCAGCAGCCAAGACACAGGGATTGGAAACACCATATATTTT	CASSQDTGIGNTIYF
TRBV5-6	once	NA	TRBJ2-3	TGTGCCAGCAGCTTGGCGGATACGCAGTATTTT	CASSLADTQYF
TRBV27	NA	TRBD1	TRBJ1-5	TGTGCCAGGGGGTTGGGACAGGGTTCCTATCAGCCCCAGCATTTT	CARGLGQGSYQPQHF
TRBV20-1	few	NA	TRBJ1-2	TGCAGTCCCCCAGGGTATGGCTACACCTTC	CSPPGYGYTF
TRBV12-3/TRBV12-4	NA	NA	TRBJ2-3	TGTGCCAGCAGTTTAGTCAGAGATACGCAGTATTTT	CASSLVRDTQYF
TRBV10-1	NA	NA	TRBJ2-7	TGCGCCAGCAGTGAAACTCAAACTTCTCAGTACTTC	CASSETQTSQYF
TRBV9	NA	TRBD2	TRBJ2-7	TGTGCCAGCAGCGCCGGGACTAGCAACGAGCAGTACTTC	CASSAGTSNEQYF
TRBV5-4	NA	TRBD2	TRBJ2-1	TGTGCCAGCAGCTATACTAGCGGGACAAACAATGAGCAGTTCTTC	CASSYTSGTNNEQFF
TRBV28	NA	NA	TRBJ2-1	TGTGCCAGCAGTTCTCCCGGGACATTGAATGAGCAGTTCTTC	CASSSPGTLNEQFF
TRBV11-2	NA	NA	TRBJ1-6	TGTGCCAGCAGCTTAAGGGGCCAAACCTCTAATTCACCCCTCCACTTT	CASSLRGQTSNSPLHF
TRBV4-2	many	TRBD1	TRBJ1-2	TGTGCCAGCAGCCAAGATCTGACAGGGAGTGGCTACACCTTC	CASSQDLTGSGYTF
TRBV29-1	NA	NA	TRBJ2-7	TGCAGCGTTGAGTCCAGGGCTGGCGAGCAGTACTTC	CSVESRAGEQYF
TRBV5-4	NA	NA	TRBJ1-2	TGTGCCAGCAGCTTGATGGGGGCTAGCGGCTACACCTTC	CASSLMGASGYTF
TRBV5-8	NA	NA	TRBJ1-1	TGTGCCAGCAGCTTAGGTGACAAGATGAACACTGAAGCTTTCTTT	CASSLGDKMNTEAFF
TRBV5-8	once	NA	TRBJ1-1	TGTGCCAGCACGAGGGAAGGGAACACTGAAGCTTTCTTT	CASTREGNTEAFF
TRBV6-5	NA	TRBD1	TRBJ1-6	TGTGCCAGCTTAAAGCGACAGGGGAGAAATTCACCCCTCCACTTT	CASLKRQGRNSPLHF
TRBV7-2	NA	TRBD1	TRBJ1-4	TGTGCCAGCAGCTCCAGGGGGGACACAACTAATGAAAAACTGTTTTTT	CASSSRGDTTNEKLFF
TRBV28	NA	TRBD2	TRBJ2-7	TGTGCCAGCAGTTTCCCGGGACTAGCGGGAGTTAACGAGCAGTACTTC	CASSFPGLAGVNEQYF
TRBV19	NA	TRBD1	TRBJ1-2	TGTGCCAGTAGTACCTCAGGGGGCCGCTATGGCTACACCTTC	CASSTSGGRYGYTF
TRBV12-3/TRBV12-4	NA	NA	TRBJ2-1	TGTGCCAGCAGTAACGGTTACTATGAGCAGTTCTTC	CASSNGYYEQFF
TRBV20-1	NA	NA	TRBJ2-7	TGCAGTGCTAGTGACTACTACGAGCAGTACTTC	CSASDYYEQYF